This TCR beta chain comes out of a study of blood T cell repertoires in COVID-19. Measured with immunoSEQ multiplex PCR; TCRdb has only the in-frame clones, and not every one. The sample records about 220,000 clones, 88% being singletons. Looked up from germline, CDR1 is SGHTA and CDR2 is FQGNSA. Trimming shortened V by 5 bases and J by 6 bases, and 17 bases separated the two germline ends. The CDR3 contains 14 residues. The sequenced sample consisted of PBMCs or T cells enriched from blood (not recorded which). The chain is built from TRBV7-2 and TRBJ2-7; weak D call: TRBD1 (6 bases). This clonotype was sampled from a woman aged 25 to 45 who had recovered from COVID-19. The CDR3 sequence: CASSSTGYNGEQYF. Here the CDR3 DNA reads TGTGCCAGCAGCAGCACAGGGTATAATGGCGAGCAGTACTTC.